The 16 T cell receptor beta chains reported below all come from one sample, sequenced in a study. Each CDR3 protein is one row after TCRdb ran MiXCR on the RT-PCR reads. The sample holds fewer than 800,000 distinct CDR3 sequences, 12% to 15% seen once. Sequencing was done on a sample of memory CD4+ T cells from blood. Source of these receptors: a female donor in good health, serving as a healthy control.

This clonotype was counted only a few times. The J gene is TRBJ1-5, the V gene TRBV20-1; D is undetermined. Trimming shortened V by 4 bases and J by 0 bases, and 10 bases separated the two germline ends. This CDR3 contains 14 residues. Germline CDR1 reads DFQATT; CDR2 reads SNEGSKA (reference sequence). The CDR3 spells CSATAGGSNQPQHF. In DNA form, the CDR3 reads TGCAGTGCTACCGCGGGTGGTAGCAATCAGCCCCAGCATTTT.

This clonotype turned up a few times. The CDR3 is CASSEYKLAGANEQYF. The CDR3 region has the DNA TGTGCCAGCAGTGAATATAAGTTAGCGGGAGCCAACGAGCAGTACTTC. J is TRBJ2-7 and V is TRBV25-1; 9 bases map to TRBD2. CDR3 size: 16 residues. Trimming cost V 0 bases and J 5 bases; bases outside gene matches: 8. The germline CDR1 and CDR2 sequences are MGHDK and SYGVNS.

The rearrangement uses TRBV5-8 and TRBJ2-1, with D maybe TRBD2 (5 bases). The V end was cut by 1 base, the J end by 8 bases, with 7 bases between. The CDR3 loop spans 12 amino acids. Germline V gives CDR1 SGHTS, CDR2 YDEGEE. CDR3 DNA sequence: TGTGCCAGCAGCTTGAGAGCGGATGAGCAGTTCTTC. Protein: CASSLRADEQFF.

This chain uses TRBV9 with TRBJ2-2; the D gene is possibly TRBD2 (6 bases). The CDR3 sequence is 14 residues long. CDR1 SGDLS and CDR2 YYNGEE come from the germline V gene. Trimming left V 0 bases short and J 6 bases short, with 9 bases between. CDR3 amino acids: CASSVAGEPGELFF. In nucleotides, the CDR3 is TGTGCCAGCAGCGTAGCGGGGGAGCCCGGGGAGCTGTTTTTT.

The chain joins TRBV5-1 to TRBJ2-3, with unresolved D. Germline CDR1 SGHRS, CDR2 YFSETQ. Deletions cut 4 bases from V and 2 bases from J, with 11 bases between. This CDR3 has 14 amino acids. The CDR3 here is CASSLSRPTDTQYF. CDR3 sequence (DNA): TGCGCCAGCAGCCTCTCACGACCCACAGATACGCAGTATTTT.

Only a few counts were recorded for this clonotype. The chain is built from TRBV7-3 and TRBJ2-1, with D possibly matching TRBD2 (7 bases). V dropped 1 base and J dropped 2 bases, with 18 bases sitting between them. The V gene's germline CDR1 is SGHTA and CDR2 FQGTGA. CDR3 size: 18 residues. CDR3 region: CASSLNPQGRGPYNEQFF. The CDR3 nucleotides are TGTGCCAGCAGCTTAAACCCCCAGGGGCGGGGGCCCTACAATGAGCAGTTCTTC. Full variable domain (outside the CDR3, taken from reference TRBV7-3 and TRBJ2-1): GAGVSQTPSNKVTEKGKYVELRCDPISGHTALYWYRQSLGQGPEFLIYFQGTGAADDSGLPNDRFFAVRPEGSVSTLKIQRTERGDSAVYLCASSLNPQGRGPYNEQFFGPGTRLTVL.

This clonotype has only one observation. The rearrangement joins TRBV7-9 to TRBJ1-4; TRBD1 aligns across 9 bases. In germline, CDR1 is SEHNR, CDR2 FQNEAQ (reference sequence). The CDR3 length is 13 residues. The junction had 2 bases not matched to a gene; V was cut back by 1 base and J by 11 bases. CDR3 loop: CASSLGQGDKLFF. DNA of the CDR3: TGTGCCAGCAGCTTAGGACAGGGGGACAAACTGTTTTTT.

The gene calls are TRBV15 and TRBJ2-2; TRBD1 matches at 9 bases. The CDR3 extends over 19 amino acids. Germline lookup yields CDR1 LNHNV and CDR2 YYDKDF (reference sequence). Trimming at V came to 5 bases and at J to 8 bases, leaving 21 bases not matched to a gene. The CDR3 bases are TGTGCCACCAGCGCCCTAACAACCGGGACAGGGTTGTTTAAGGGGGAGCTGTTTTTT. This codes for CATSALTTGTGLFKGELFF.

This chain joins TRBV20-1 and TRBJ2-7, with TRBD2 identical over 13 bases. With 6 bases clipped from V and 6 bases from J, the junction kept 11 bases outside the gene matches. From germline, CDR1 is DFQATT and CDR2 SNEGSKA (reference sequence). CDR3 length equals 15 residues. The chain's CDR3 is CSANRLAGGRGEQYF. The DNA for the CDR3 is TGCAGTGCAAACCGACTAGCGGGGGGCCGAGGCGAGCAGTACTTC.

The chain uses TRBV10-3 and TRBJ1-4; D uncertain. Trimming stripped 3 bases from V and 0 bases from J, with 5 bases between. Germline V lookup: CDR1 ENHRY, CDR2 SYGVKD. This CDR3 has 14 residues. CDR3 sequence reads: CAISEGTTNEKLFF. The CDR3 DNA reads TGTGCCATCAGTGAAGGAACAACTAATGAAAAACTGTTTTTT.

A few counts support this clonotype. The chain has TRBV9 and TRBJ2-3, with 13 bases aligning to TRBD2. The CDR3 is 16 residues long. Per germline, CDR1 SGDLS and CDR2 YYNGEE. The trim removed 3 bases at V and 5 bases at J, leaving 6 bases unmatched. Written as DNA, the CDR3 is TGTGCCAGCAGCGCACTAGCGGGAGGGCCTGGAGATACGCAGTATTTT. It translates to CASSALAGGPGDTQYF.

The table lists this clonotype with a few counts. The rearrangement uses TRBV12-3 or TRBV12-4 and TRBJ2-4, with D perhaps matching TRBD1 or TRBD2 (5 bases each). This CDR3 spans 11 amino acids. V was shortened by 6 bases and J by 11 bases, with 11 bases between the two germline ends. The CDR3 bases are TGTGCCAGCAGCCAAGGGGAGCTTCAGTACTTC. It is translated as CASSQGELQYF.

There are a few counts of this clonotype. The chain recombines TRBV3-1 with TRBJ2-1; TRBD1 or TRBD2 may be the D gene (5 bases each). CDR3 length: 16 residues. Looked up from germline, CDR1 is LGHDT and CDR2 is YNNKEL (reference sequence). The V end was cut by 5 bases, the J end by 2 bases, with 16 bases between. The CDR3 protein is CASSYTPGLTYNEQFF. The CDR3 coding sequence is TGTGCCAGCAGCTATACCCCGGGGCTAACCTACAATGAGCAGTTCTTC.

Ten or more counts support this clonotype. CDR3 sequence (DNA): TGCAGTGCTAGAATTATAGGACAGTTTGGCTACACCTTC. This encodes CSARIIGQFGYTF. V usage is TRBV20-1 and J usage is TRBJ1-2, with D maybe TRBD1 (6 bases). Germline lookup yields CDR1 DFQATT and CDR2 SNEGSKA (reference sequence). The CDR3 totals 13 residues. Trimming shortened V by 2 bases and J by 7 bases, and 14 bases separated the two germline ends.

The chain carries TRBV5-1 and TRBJ1-1, with a weak D call TRBD1 (6 bases). V was pared by 0 bases and J by 6 bases, with 15 bases between. CDR1 SGHRS and CDR2 YFSETQ come from the germline V gene. This CDR3 is 15 amino acids long. CDR3 nucleotide sequence: TGCGCCAGCAGCTTGGATCCGGGGGCCGGGGCTGAAGCTTTCTTT. Translation: CASSLDPGAGAEAFF.

This clonotype has at least ten counts. V gene TRBV12-3 or TRBV12-4 combines with J gene TRBJ2-2, with 7 nucleotides matching TRBD1. CDR3 size: 13 residues. V was clipped by 6 bases and J by 3 bases; unmatched bases: 1. CDR3 residues: CASRTGYTGELFF. The DNA of the CDR3 is TGTGCCAGCAGGACAGGGTACACCGGGGAGCTGTTTTTT.